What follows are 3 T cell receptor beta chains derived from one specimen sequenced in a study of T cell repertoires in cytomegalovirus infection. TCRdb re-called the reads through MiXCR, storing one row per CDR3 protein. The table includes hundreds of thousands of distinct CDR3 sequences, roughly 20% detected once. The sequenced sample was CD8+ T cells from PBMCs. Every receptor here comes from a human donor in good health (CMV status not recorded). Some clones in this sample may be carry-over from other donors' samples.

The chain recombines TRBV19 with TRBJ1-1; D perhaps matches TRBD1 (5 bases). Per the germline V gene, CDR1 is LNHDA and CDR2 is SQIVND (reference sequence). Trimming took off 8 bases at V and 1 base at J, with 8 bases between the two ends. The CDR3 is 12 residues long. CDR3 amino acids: CASGAGNTEAFF. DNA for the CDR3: TGTGCCAGTGGGGCGGGGAACACTGAAGCTTTCTTT. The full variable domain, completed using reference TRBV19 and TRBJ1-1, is DGGITQSPKYLFRKEGQNVTLSCEQNLNHDAMYWYRQDPGQGLRLIYYSQIVNDFQKGDIAEGYSVSREKKESFPLTVTSAQKNPTAFYLCASGAGNTEAFFGQGTRLTVV.

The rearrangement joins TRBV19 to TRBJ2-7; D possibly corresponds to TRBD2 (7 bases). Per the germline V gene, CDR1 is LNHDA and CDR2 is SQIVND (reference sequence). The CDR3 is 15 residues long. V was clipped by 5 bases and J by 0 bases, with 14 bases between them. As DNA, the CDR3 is TGTGCCAGTAGTTTCTTCGGGGGGCCCTCCTACGAGCAGTACTTC. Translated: CASSFFGGPSYEQYF.

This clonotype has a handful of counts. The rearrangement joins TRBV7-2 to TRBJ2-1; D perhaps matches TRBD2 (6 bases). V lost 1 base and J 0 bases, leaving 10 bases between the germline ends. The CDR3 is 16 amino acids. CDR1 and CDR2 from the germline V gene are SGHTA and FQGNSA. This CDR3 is CASSLVLGGSYNEQFF. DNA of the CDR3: TGTGCCAGCAGCTTAGTGTTGGGGGGCTCCTACAATGAGCAGTTCTTC.